This TCR beta chain was identified in a study of blood T cell repertoires in COVID-19. Study in general: Both acute and convalescent COVID-19 samples were obtained from the United States, Italy and Spain. PBMCs, B-cell-depleted T cells, or T cells were the source of the cDNA or gDNA that made up the material.

Authors' processing steps: Reference gene primer amplification yielded estimated nucleated cell counts. Profiling relied on immunoSEQ multiplex PCR, and the TCRdb table lists in-frame clones only, not all of them. D and trimming come from the DNA, and the V and J calls and clone size come from that table. The data hold around 95,000 clones, with 80% observed a single time. Trimming removed 0 bases from V and 7 bases from J; junction bases left unmatched: 6. This CDR3 region has 14 residues. Germline CDR1 reads SGHRS; CDR2 reads YFSETQ. The V gene is TRBV5-1, the J gene TRBJ1-1; TRBD1 agrees at 7 bases. The source is a woman in her seventies with acute or convalescent COVID-19. Sequencing was done on a sample of peripheral blood. The chain's CDR3 is CASSLERQGSEAFF. The CDR3 region has the DNA TGCGCCAGCAGCTTGGAGAGACAGGGCAGTGAAGCTTTCTTT.